Listed below are T cell receptor beta chains from one sample, sequenced in a study of T-cell reconstitution after alpha-beta-depleted transplantation in children. TCRdb reprocessed the PCR reads via MiXCR and lists one record per CDR3 protein. Among approximately 350,000 distinct CDR3 sequences listed, 13% were seen once. The source was PBMCs, collected from the stem cell graft. The source of these receptors is a human donor who donated a stem cell graft to a child with Fanconi anemia. Each CDR3 is given with its conserved first and last residue. A D gene is named only where the DNA matches it firmly. Clone size is stated in some rows and not others, as once, few, many or a class when expanded.

clone_size,d_call,j_call,v_call,cdr3_nt,cdr3_aa
-,TRBD1,TRBJ1-2,TRBV6-6,TGTGCCAGCAGGGTGGGACAGACCTATGGCTACACCTTC,CASRVGQTYGYTF
few,-,TRBJ2-7,TRBV7-6,TGTGCCAGCAGCTTAAAACCGGGACCTCCCTACGAGCAGTACTTC,CASSLKPGPPYEQYF
many,-,TRBJ2-7,TRBV6-2/TRBV6-3,TGTGCCAGCAGTTACTCATCCGGGATTTCCTACGAGCAGTACTTC,CASSYSSGISYEQYF
few,-,TRBJ2-6,TRBV6-2/TRBV6-3,TGTGCCAGCAGTTACGATGACTCTGGGGCCAACGTCCTGACTTTC,CASSYDDSGANVLTF
-,TRBD2,TRBJ2-1,TRBV29-1,TGCAGCGTTGCCGGGCTGGGAGGGGACAATGAGCAGTTCTTC,CSVAGLGGDNEQFF
many,-,TRBJ1-5,TRBV4-3,TGCGCCAGCAGCCAAGATCTCCAGGGCGGTCAGCCCCAGCATTTT,CASSQDLQGGQPQHF
-,-,TRBJ2-7,TRBV10-3,TGTGCCATCAAAGGGGAAGGCGAGCAGTACTTC,CAIKGEGEQYF
-,-,TRBJ1-2,TRBV3-1,TGTGCCAGCAGCCATCTCAAGGGTGATGGCCACACCTTC,CASSHLKGDGHTF
many,TRBD1,TRBJ2-3,TRBV29-1,TGCAGCGTGACAGGGGGCTCTATAGATACGCAGTATTTT,CSVTGGSIDTQYF
-,-,TRBJ1-1,TRBV5-4,TGTGCCAGCAGCTGGCCAAGATCGGGGGGGGACACTGAAGCTTTCTTT,CASSWPRSGGDTEAFF
-,-,TRBJ2-5,TRBV7-6,TGTGCCAGCAGCTTAGCCGCGCCTCTGATTAGGGGAGAGACCCAGTACTTC,CASSLAAPLIRGETQYF
few,TRBD2,TRBJ2-1,TRBV5-1,TGCGCCAGCAGCGCGGGGGGCCCTACCTACAATGAGCAGTTCTTC,CASSAGGPTYNEQFF
few,-,TRBJ1-5,TRBV7-2,TGTGCCAGCAGTTCTCGGGCAGGGCCTCAGCCCCAGCATTTT,CASSSRAGPQPQHF